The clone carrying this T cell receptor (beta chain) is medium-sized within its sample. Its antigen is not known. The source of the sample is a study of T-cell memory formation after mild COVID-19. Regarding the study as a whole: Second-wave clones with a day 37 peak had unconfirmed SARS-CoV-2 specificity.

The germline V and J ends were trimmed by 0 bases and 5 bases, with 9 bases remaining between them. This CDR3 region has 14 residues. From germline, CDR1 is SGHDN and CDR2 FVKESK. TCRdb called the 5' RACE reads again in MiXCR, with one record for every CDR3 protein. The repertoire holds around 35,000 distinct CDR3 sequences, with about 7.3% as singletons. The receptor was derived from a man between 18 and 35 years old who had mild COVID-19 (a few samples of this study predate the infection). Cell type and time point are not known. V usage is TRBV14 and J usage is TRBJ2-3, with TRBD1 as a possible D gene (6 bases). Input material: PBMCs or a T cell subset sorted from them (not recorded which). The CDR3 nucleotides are TGTGCCAGCAGCCAAGACGTACAGGGAGATACGCAGTATTTT. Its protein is CASSQDVQGDTQYF.